This T cell receptor (beta chain) was sequenced in a study of T cell responses to AZD1222 COVID-19 vaccine (dated by TCRdb to about 2021). Notes on the research overall: AZD1222 recipients given second doses at about 4 weeks or at about 12 weeks were pooled, since spike-specific TCR depth and breadth were not found to differ between the two schedules. TCR sequencing was performed for roughly 250 trial participants, of whom some 200 were given two doses of AZD1222 and 26 were given two doses of MenACWY control vaccine. Enrollment into the trials was organized by age into subgroups of 18-55, 56-69 and 70-plus years, and those subgroups contained about 160, 30 and 59 TCR-sequenced participants, respectively. Results the study describes overall, beyond this receptor: Reportedly, close to half of the unique spike-specific TCRs recognized epitopes lying outside the regions that are mutated in the B.1.351 and B.1.1.7 variants. After two AZD1222 doses, both the breadth and the depth of spike-specific TCRs were significantly higher than at day 0 and than in MenACWY recipients. Because no day 14 peak-response samples were available, repertoires were characterized only after the peak T cell response. Vaccine-associated CD4 TCRs spanned the whole spike protein, with dominant responses in regions 160-218 and 743-854. In the small 56-69-year group, the increase in depth fell short of significance, most likely because of low power. Conclusions about previously exposed vaccinees were limited because only a handful of AZD1222 recipients were SARS-CoV-2 seropositive at baseline. Most participants were white British and females outnumbered males, and the authors suggested that clonal diversity may have been underestimated.

As regards this clone: Its antigen is not yet known. No base quality values were provided; no much bigger clone lies one nucleotide off.

This specimen's time point label, per the study, means: baseline before first vaccination. Samples from vaccinated people were obtained from the UK trials COV001 and COV002, which included a single-blind randomized controlled phase 2/3 trial of AZD1222 (ChAdOx1 nCoV-19) in healthy adults. For TCRbeta chain sequencing, PBMC samples were collected from trial participants at day 0 and at day 28 after the second dose. The CDR3 regions of human TCRbeta chains were subjected to immunosequencing. On the study's bioinformatics: Repertoire TCRs were checked for matches against a reference library of SARS-CoV-2-specific TCRs that had been generated using the MIRA antigen-specificity platform. Breadth was defined as the fraction of unique TCRs that were SARS-CoV-2-associated. Depth was defined as the fraction of total T cells that were SARS-CoV-2-associated. Using the MIRA data, each spike-specific TCR was mapped to the spike region that the TCR reacts to and placed in a CD4 or CD8 class. Log10-transformed breadth and depth values were compared by one-way ANOVA with Sidak's multiple comparisons tests. This immuneACCESS table, as held by TCRdb, lists in-frame sequences with V and J called but not all clones. Of the missing ones, under half trace to an unresolved V gene in checked studies; the others have no known cause. V, J and clone size are taken as reported in that table, and D and trimming were inferred from the DNA itself. The sample table lists 80,000 to 130,000 clones, approximately 87% of them with a count of one. The ten most abundant clones make up 3% to 3.5% of the sample.

According to the germline V gene (reference sequence), CDR1 reads LNHDA and CDR2 reads SQIVND. The junction carries 6 bases between V and J, which are trimmed by 3 bases and 3 bases respectively. The CDR3 spans 13 residues, from the cysteine through the phenylalanine. The entry retains the CDR3 DNA only, 39 bases that are in frame from base 1. The V and J segments used are TRBV19 and TRBJ1-5; a confident D gene designation cannot be given. Material: peripheral blood, obtained on day 0 of AZD1222 vaccination. The receptor was derived from an adult in good health. The DNA sequence is as follows: TGTGCCAGTAGTATGAGGTTCAATCAGCCCCAGCATTTT. Protein translation: CASSMRFNQPQHF.